Each of the 15 T cell receptor beta chains below was sequenced from the same sample in a study of CD8 T cells in ankylosing spondylitis. General study points: For ankylosing spondylitis blood, a TCR beta motif of 7 or 8 highly homologous variants appeared characteristic.

TCRdb fed the 5' RACE reads into MiXCR, producing one record per CDR3 protein. Among approximately 440,000 distinct CDR3 sequences listed, 17% were seen once. Their antigen targets remain unknown. The sample comprised blood, either unsorted or a sorted T cell fraction (not recorded which). The receptor set was obtained from a male donor with ankylosing spondylitis.

This chain uses TRBV5-1 with TRBJ1-2, with no clear D. This CDR3 is built from 13 residues. Between the trimmed V and J ends, which lost 8 bases and 2 bases, there was a span of 13 bases. Germline CDR1 and CDR2: SGHRS and YFSETQ. This CDR3 reads CASSMESNYGYTF. CDR3 in DNA: TGCGCCAGTTCGATGGAGTCCAACTATGGCTACACCTTC.

This clonotype was picked up many times. The chain uses TRBV20-1 and TRBJ2-2, with unresolved D. The germline V and J ends were trimmed by 2 bases and 3 bases, with 1 base remaining between them. From germline, CDR1 is DFQATT and CDR2 SNEGSKA (reference sequence). The CDR3 covers 11 residues. The CDR3 loop reads CSARYTGELFF. The CDR3 DNA sequence: TGCAGTGCTAGATACACCGGGGAGCTGTTTTTT.

The CDR3 DNA sequence: TGTGCCACCAGCAGAGATCGAGATGCGGCAACTAATGAAAAACTGTTTTTT. This encodes CATSRDRDAATNEKLFF. This chain joins TRBV15 and TRBJ1-4, with D hard to call. The CDR3 is 17 residues long. V lost 0 bases, J lost 0 bases, and 11 bases lay in between. The germline gives CDR1 LNHNV, CDR2 YYDKDF (reference sequence).

This clonotype was counted only a few times. This chain connects TRBV5-6 to TRBJ1-1; no firm D call. Trimming cost V 5 bases and J 7 bases, with 15 bases left between them. This CDR3 is built from 13 residues. CDR1 and CDR2 (germline): SGHDT, YYEEEE. CDR3 sequence reads: CASSREGGVEAFF. The DNA for the CDR3 is TGTGCCAGCAGTCGGGAAGGAGGAGTTGAAGCTTTCTTT. The full variable domain, rest sourced from reference TRBV5-6 and TRBJ1-1, is DAGVTQSPTHLIKTRGQQVTLRCSPKSGHDTVSWYQQALGQGPQFIFQYYEEEERQRGNFPDRFSGHQFPNYSSELNVNALLLGDSALYLCASSREGGVEAFFGQGTRLTVV.

This clonotype appeared a few times. The chain carries TRBV28 and TRBJ2-7; TRBD2 is a possible D gene (5 bases). In germline, CDR1 is MDHEN, CDR2 SYDVKM. V lost 7 bases to trimming and J lost 7 bases, with 11 bases between them. CDR3 length equals 11 residues. DNA for the CDR3: TGTGCCAGCAAGATCTCGGGGGAGCAGTACTTC. Translated, it gives CASKISGEQYF. The full variable domain, with the rest looked up from reference TRBV28 and TRBJ2-7, is DVKVTQSSRYLVKRTGEKVFLECVQDMDHENMFWYRQDPGLGLRLIYFSYDVKMKEKGDIPEGYSVSREKKERFSLILESASTNQTSMYLCASKISGEQYFGPGTRLTVT.

This clonotype was detected ten times or more. The rearrangement links TRBV29-1 to TRBJ2-7; unclear D gene. CDR1 SQVTM and CDR2 ANQGSEA come from the germline V gene. V was clipped by 1 base and J by 3 bases, with 4 bases between them. The CDR3 length is 11 residues. CDR3 region: CSVEGDYEQYF. CDR3 DNA: TGCAGCGTTGAAGGGGACTACGAGCAGTACTTC.

This clonotype was seen ten or more times. CDR3: CASSPPGDGSPLHF. In nucleotides, the CDR3 is TGTGCCAGCAGTCCCCCGGGGGATGGATCACCCCTCCACTTT. The V and J genes are TRBV28 and TRBJ1-6; a possible D gene is TRBD1 (5 bases). The germline V gene encodes CDR1 MDHEN and CDR2 SYDVKM. The V gene lost 5 bases and the J gene lost 10 bases, with 15 bases spanning the gap. The CDR3 spans 14 residues.

This chain's CDR3 is CASSVGTGGNTIYF. Written as DNA, the CDR3 is TGTGCCAGCAGCGTTGGGACAGGGGGAAACACCATATATTTT. V is TRBV9 and J is TRBJ1-3; 9 bases are a match to TRBD1. Germline V gives CDR1 SGDLS, CDR2 YYNGEE. The length of the CDR3 is 14 residues. V lost 2 bases to trimming and J lost 4 bases; unmatched junction nucleotides: 1. The full variable domain, completed using reference TRBV9 and TRBJ1-3, is DSGVTQTPKHLITATGQRVTLRCSPRSGDLSVYWYQQSLDQGLQFLIQYYNGEERAKGNILERFSAQQFPDLHSELNLSSLELGDSALYFCASSVGTGGNTIYFGEGSWLTVV.

This clonotype was counted only a few times. The chain employs TRBV4-1 and TRBJ2-7; TRBD1 matches at 8 bases. The junction had 2 bases not matched to a gene; V was cut back by 2 bases and J by 2 bases. CDR3 length: 14 residues. Germline lookup yields CDR1 MGHRA and CDR2 YSYEKL. The CDR3 coding sequence is TGCGCCAGCAGCCAACCGGACAGGGCCTACGAGCAGTACTTC. This sequence encodes CASSQPDRAYEQYF.

This clonotype was seen more than once but under ten times. The chain combines TRBV20-1 with TRBJ2-3, with 13 bases matching TRBD2. There are 16 residues in the CDR3. Trimming removed 1 base from V and 8 bases from J; junction bases left unmatched: 9. Per the germline V gene, CDR1 is DFQATT and CDR2 is SNEGSKA (reference sequence). The CDR3 protein is CSARAGLAGDSATQYF. For the CDR3, the DNA is TGCAGTGCTAGAGCTGGACTAGCGGGAGATTCGGCTACGCAGTATTTT.

The sample holds a few counts of this clonotype. DNA of the CDR3: TGTGCCAGCAGCGCGACGGGACAGGGCCTATATGGCTACACCTTC. This gives the protein CASSATGQGLYGYTF. This sequence joins TRBV9 and TRBJ1-2; 9 nucleotides match TRBD1. This CDR3 comprises 15 residues. V was clipped by 3 bases and J by 5 bases; unmatched bases: 8. The germline CDR1 and CDR2 sequences are SGDLS and YYNGEE.

The rearrangement uses TRBV12-3 or TRBV12-4 and TRBJ2-7, with 8 bases that match TRBD1. The V gene end was trimmed by 4 bases and the J gene end by 2 bases; junction bases not matched to a gene: 19. The CDR3 totals 19 residues. The CDR3 is CASSSTSPDWTGLTYEQYF. CDR3 DNA sequence: TGTGCCAGCAGTTCTACCTCGCCTGATTGGACAGGGCTAACCTACGAGCAGTACTTC.

This clonotype occurred a few times. This sequence joins TRBV5-1 and TRBJ2-3; D is perhaps TRBD2 (6 bases). From germline, CDR1 is SGHRS and CDR2 YFSETQ. V gave up 2 bases and J gave up 4 bases, with 11 bases separating them. The CDR3 has 14 residues. CDR3: CASSLAGPADTQYF. The CDR3 DNA follows: TGCGCCAGCAGCTTAGCGGGCCCGGCAGATACGCAGTATTTT.

This clonotype turned up a few times. The DNA of the CDR3 is TGCAGCGCAGAGGAGGGGGCAACTGGAAACACCATATATTTT. It codes for CSAEEGATGNTIYF. J is TRBJ1-3 and V is TRBV29-1; 7 positions match TRBD1. The CDR3 spans 14 residues. V shed 7 bases, J shed 2 bases, and the junction held 8 bases outside the gene matches. Germline assignment: CDR1 SQVTM and CDR2 ANQGSEA.

This clonotype was observed many times. CDR3 in amino acids: CASSLAGNSYEQYF. CDR3 DNA sequence: TGCGCCAGCAGCTTGGCCGGGAACTCCTACGAGCAGTACTTC. This chain links TRBV5-1 with TRBJ2-7, with D perhaps matching TRBD2 (5 bases). The CDR3 extends over 14 amino acids. Germline CDR1 is SGHRS and CDR2 is YFSETQ. Trimming removed 0 bases at V and 0 bases at J, with 7 bases between.